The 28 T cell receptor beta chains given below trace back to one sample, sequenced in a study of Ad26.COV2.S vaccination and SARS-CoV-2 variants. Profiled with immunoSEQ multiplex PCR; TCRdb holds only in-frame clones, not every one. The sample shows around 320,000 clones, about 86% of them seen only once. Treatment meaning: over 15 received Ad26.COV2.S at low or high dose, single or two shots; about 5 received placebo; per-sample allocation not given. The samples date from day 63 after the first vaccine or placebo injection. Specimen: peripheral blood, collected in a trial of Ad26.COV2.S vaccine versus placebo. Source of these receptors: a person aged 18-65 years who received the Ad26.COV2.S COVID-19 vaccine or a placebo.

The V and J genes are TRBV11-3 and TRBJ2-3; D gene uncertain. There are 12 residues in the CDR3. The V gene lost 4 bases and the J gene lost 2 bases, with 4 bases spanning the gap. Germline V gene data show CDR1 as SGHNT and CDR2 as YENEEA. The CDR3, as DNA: TGTGCCAGCAGCTCCAACACAGATACGCAGTATTTT. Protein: CASSSNTDTQYF.

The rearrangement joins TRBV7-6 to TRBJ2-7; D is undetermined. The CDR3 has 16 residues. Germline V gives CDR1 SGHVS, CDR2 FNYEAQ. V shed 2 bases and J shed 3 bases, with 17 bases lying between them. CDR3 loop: CASSLSGWAVSYEQYF. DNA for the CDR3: TGTGCCAGCAGCTTATCGGGTTGGGCAGTAAGCTACGAGCAGTACTTC.

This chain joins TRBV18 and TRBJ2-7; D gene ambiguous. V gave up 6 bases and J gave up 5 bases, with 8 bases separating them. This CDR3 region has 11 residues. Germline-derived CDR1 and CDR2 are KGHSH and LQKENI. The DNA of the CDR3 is TGTGCCAGCTCCGCAGGCGACGAGCAGTACTTC. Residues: CASSAGDEQYF.

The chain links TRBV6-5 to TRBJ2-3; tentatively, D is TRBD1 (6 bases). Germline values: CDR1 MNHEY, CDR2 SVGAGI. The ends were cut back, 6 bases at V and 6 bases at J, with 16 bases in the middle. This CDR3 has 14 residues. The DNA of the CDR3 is TGTGCCAGCAGATTGGGGGCTGGGGAGGATACGCAGTATTTT. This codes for CASRLGAGEDTQYF.

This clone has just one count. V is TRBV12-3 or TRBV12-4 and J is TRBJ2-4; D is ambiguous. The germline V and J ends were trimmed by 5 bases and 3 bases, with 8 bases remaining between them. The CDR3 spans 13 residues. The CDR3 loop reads CASSDQSKNIQYF. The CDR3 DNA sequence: TGTGCCAGCAGTGACCAAAGCAAAAACATTCAGTACTTC.

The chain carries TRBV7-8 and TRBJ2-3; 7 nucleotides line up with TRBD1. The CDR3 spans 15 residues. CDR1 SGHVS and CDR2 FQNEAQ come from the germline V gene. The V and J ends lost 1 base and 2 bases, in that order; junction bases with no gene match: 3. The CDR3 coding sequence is TGTGCCAGCAGCTTAGGTGGGACAGACACAGATACGCAGTATTTT. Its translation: CASSLGGTDTDTQYF.

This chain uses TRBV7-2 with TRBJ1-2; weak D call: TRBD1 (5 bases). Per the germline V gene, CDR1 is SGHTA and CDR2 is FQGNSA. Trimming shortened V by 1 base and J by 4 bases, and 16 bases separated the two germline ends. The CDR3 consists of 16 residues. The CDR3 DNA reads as TGTGCCAGCAGCTTAGGTCAGGGTGCGGGTCCCTATGGCTACACCTTC. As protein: CASSLGQGAGPYGYTF.

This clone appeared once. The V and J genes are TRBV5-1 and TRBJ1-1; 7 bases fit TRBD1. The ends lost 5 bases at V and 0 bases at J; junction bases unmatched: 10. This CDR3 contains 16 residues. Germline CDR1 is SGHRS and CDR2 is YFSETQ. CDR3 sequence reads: CASRRQGNRMNTEAFF. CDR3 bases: TGCGCCAGCAGACGACAGGGAAATCGCATGAACACTGAAGCTTTCTTT.

CDR3 amino acids: CASSLAGNYGYTF. CDR3 in DNA: TGTGCCAGCAGTCTCGCGGGGAACTATGGCTACACCTTC. This chain connects TRBV2 to TRBJ1-2; no clear D gene. The CDR3 has 13 amino acids. The germline CDR1 and CDR2 sequences are SNHLY and FYNNEI. Trimming cost V 5 bases and J 2 bases, with 9 bases left between them.

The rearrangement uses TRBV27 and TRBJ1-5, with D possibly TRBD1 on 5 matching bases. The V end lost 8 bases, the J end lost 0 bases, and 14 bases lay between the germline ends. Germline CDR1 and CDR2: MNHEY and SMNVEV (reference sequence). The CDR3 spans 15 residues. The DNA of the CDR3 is TGTGCCAGCTCACCCTGGACACTTAGCAATCAGCCCCAGCATTTT. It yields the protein CASSPWTLSNQPQHF.

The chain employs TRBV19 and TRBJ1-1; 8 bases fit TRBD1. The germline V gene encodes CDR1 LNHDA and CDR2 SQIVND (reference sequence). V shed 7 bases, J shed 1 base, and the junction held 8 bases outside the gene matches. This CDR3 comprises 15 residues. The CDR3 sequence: CASNPTGQGNTEAFF. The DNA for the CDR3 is TGTGCCAGTAACCCCACAGGACAGGGGAACACTGAAGCTTTCTTT. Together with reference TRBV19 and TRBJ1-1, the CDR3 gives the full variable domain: DGGITQSPKYLFRKEGQNVTLSCEQNLNHDAMYWYRQDPGQGLRLIYYSQIVNDFQKGDIAEGYSVSREKKESFPLTVTSAQKNPTAFYLCASNPTGQGNTEAFFGQGTRLTVV.

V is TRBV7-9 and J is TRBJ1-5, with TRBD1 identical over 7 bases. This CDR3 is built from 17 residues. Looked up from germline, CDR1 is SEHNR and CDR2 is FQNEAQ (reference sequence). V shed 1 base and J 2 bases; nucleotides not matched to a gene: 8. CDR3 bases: TGTGCCAGCAGCTTAGTCGCTACTGGGACAGGCAATCAGCCCCAGCATTTT. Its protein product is CASSLVATGTGNQPQHF. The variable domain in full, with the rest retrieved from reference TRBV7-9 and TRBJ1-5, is DTGVSQNPRHKITKRGQNVTFRCDPISEHNRLYWYRQTLGQGPEFLTYFQNEAQLEKSRLLSDRFSAERPKGSFSTLEIQRTEQGDSAMYLCASSLVATGTGNQPQHFGDGTRLSIL.

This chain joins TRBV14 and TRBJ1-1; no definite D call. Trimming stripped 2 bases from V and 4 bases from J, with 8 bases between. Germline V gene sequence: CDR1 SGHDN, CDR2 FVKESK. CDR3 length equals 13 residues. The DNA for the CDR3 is TGTGCCAGCAGCCAATCGGTCAGCACTGAAGCTTTCTTT. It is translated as CASSQSVSTEAFF.

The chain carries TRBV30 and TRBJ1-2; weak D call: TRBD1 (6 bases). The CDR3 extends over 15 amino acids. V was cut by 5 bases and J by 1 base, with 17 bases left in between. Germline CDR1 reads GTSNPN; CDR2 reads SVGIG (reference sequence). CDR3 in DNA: TGTGCCTGGGCCCCCGGGACAAATATTAACTATGGCTACACCTTC. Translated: CAWAPGTNINYGYTF.

CDR3 DNA: TGCGCCAGCAGCCAAGAAACCCATGAAAGGACCTACGAGCAGTACTTC. This gives the protein CASSQETHERTYEQYF. J is TRBJ2-7 and V is TRBV4-1; D is unresolved. This CDR3 region has 16 residues. V was pared by 0 bases and J by 2 bases, with 14 bases between. Looked up from germline, CDR1 is MGHRA and CDR2 is YSYEKL.

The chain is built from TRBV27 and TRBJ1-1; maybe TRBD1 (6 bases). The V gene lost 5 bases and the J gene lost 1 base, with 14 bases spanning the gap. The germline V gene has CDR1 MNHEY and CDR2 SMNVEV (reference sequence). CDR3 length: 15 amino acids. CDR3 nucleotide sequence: TGTGCCAGCAGTGGGACCACAGGGCAGAACACTGAAGCTTTCTTT. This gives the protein CASSGTTGQNTEAFF.

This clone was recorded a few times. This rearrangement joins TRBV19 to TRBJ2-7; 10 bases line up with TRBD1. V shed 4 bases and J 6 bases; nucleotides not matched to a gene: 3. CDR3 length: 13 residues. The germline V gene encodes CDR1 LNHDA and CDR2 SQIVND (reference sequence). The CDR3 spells CASSRDRGREQYF. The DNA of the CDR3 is TGTGCCAGTAGTAGGGACAGGGGACGCGAGCAGTACTTC.

The CDR3 reads CASAARPGMDYGYTF. CDR3 nucleotides: TGCGCCAGCGCAGCGAGACCTGGGATGGACTATGGCTACACCTTC. The genes are TRBV5-1 and TRBJ1-2; D unresolved. The CDR3 runs 15 residues. The germline CDR1 and CDR2 sequences are SGHRS and YFSETQ. V was trimmed by 7 bases and J by 3 bases, leaving 19 bases between them.

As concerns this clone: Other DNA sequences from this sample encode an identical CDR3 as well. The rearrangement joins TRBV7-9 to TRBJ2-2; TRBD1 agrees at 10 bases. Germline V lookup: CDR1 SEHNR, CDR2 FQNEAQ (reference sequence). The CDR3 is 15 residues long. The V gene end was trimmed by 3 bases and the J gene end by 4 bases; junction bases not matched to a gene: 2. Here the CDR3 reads CASSFGTGVTGELFF. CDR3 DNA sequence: TGTGCCAGCAGCTTCGGGACAGGGGTCACCGGGGAGCTGTTTTTT.

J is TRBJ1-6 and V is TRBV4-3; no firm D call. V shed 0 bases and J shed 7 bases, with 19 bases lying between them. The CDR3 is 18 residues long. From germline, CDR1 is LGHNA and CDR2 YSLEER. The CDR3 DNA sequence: TGCGCCAGCAGCCAAGATCCAAAAGGTGCAACCAAAAATTCACCCCTCCACTTT. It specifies CASSQDPKGATKNSPLHF.

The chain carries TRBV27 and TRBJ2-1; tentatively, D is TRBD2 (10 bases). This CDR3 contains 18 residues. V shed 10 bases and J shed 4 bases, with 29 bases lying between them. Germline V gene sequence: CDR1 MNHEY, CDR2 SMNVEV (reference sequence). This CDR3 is CATPDRGIGTSAYNEQFF. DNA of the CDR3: TGTGCCACCCCGGACAGGGGCATCGGGACTAGCGCTTACAATGAGCAGTTCTTC.

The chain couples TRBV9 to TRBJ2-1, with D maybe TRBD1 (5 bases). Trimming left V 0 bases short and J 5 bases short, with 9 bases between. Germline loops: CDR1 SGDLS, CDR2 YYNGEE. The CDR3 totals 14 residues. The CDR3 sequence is CASSVDQGNNEQFF. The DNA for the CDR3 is TGTGCCAGCAGCGTAGATCAGGGAAACAATGAGCAGTTCTTC.

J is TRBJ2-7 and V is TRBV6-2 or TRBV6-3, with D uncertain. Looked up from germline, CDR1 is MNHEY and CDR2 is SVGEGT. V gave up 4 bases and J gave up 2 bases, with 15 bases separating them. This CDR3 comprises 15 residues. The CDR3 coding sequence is TGTGCCAGCAGTTTGATGACGCTCCGGGCCTACGAGCAGTACTTC. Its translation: CASSLMTLRAYEQYF.

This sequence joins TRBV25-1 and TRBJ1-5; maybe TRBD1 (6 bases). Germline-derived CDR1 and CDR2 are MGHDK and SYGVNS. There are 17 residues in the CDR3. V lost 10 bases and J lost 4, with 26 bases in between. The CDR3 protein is CAIHRDISVFPNQPQHF. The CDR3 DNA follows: TGTGCCATCCACCGGGACATTTCGGTGTTTCCGAATCAGCCCCAGCATTTT.

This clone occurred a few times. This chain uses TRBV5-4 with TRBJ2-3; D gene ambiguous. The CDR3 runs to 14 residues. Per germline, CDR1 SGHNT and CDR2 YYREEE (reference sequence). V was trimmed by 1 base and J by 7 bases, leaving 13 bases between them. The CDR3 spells CASSLYDLINTQYF. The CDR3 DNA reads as TGTGCCAGCAGCTTGTACGACTTAATAAATACGCAGTATTTT.

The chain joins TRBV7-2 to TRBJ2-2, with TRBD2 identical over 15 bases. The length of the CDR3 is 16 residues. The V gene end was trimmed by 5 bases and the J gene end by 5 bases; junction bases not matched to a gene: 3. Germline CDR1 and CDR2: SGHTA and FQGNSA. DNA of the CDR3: TGTGCCAGCAGCCAAGGGACTAGCGGGGGGACCGGGGAGCTGTTTTTT. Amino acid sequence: CASSQGTSGGTGELFF.

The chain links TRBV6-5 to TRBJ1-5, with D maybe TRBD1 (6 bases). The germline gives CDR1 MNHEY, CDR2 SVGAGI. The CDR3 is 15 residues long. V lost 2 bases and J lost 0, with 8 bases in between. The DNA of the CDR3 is TGTGCCAGCAGTTACACAGGGATTAGCAATCAGCCCCAGCATTTT. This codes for CASSYTGISNQPQHF.

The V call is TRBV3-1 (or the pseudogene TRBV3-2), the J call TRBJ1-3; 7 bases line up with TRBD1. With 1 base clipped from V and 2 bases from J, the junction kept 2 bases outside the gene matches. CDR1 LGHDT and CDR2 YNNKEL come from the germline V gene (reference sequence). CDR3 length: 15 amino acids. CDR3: CASSQAGTAGNTIYF. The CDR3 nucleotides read TGTGCCAGCAGCCAAGCCGGGACAGCTGGAAACACCATATATTTT.